This TCR beta chain was sequenced for a study of blood T cell repertoires in COVID-19. Across the study: The study drew acute and convalescent COVID-19 samples from the United States, Italy and Spain. T cells, B-cell-depleted T cells, or PBMCs provided the cDNA or gDNA that served as material.

Germline V gives CDR1 SGHAT, CDR2 FQNNGV. The CDR3 spans 18 residues. The trim removed 4 bases at V and 3 bases at J, leaving 11 bases unmatched. Generated by immunoSEQ multiplex PCR, the TCRdb table keeps only in-frame clones and is missing some. The sample carries about 190,000 clones, 85% to 90% recorded once. The source of this sequence is a woman younger than 30 who had recovered from COVID-19. Material: peripheral blood. This chain joins TRBV11-2 and TRBJ2-6, with TRBD2 matching 8 bases. In nucleotides, the CDR3 is TGTGCCAGCAGCTCGGGGGGGGGCCCACGGGATGGGGCCAACGTCCTGACTTTC. Translating it yields CASSSGGGPRDGANVLTF.